This T cell receptor beta chain was obtained from a study of blood T cell repertoires in COVID-19. As for the study in general: The origin of the acute and convalescent COVID-19 samples was the United States, Italy and Spain. PBMCs, B-cell-depleted T cells, or T cells were the source of the cDNA or gDNA that made up the material.

The CDR3 length is 14 residues. V dropped 4 bases and J dropped 7; count of bases not matched to a gene: 5. The germline gives CDR1 SGHRS, CDR2 YFSETQ. In the original processing: From reference gene primer amplification, estimates of nucleated cell counts were derived. Some clones are missing from TCRdb's copy, which holds only in-frame ones; the method was immunoSEQ multiplex PCR. V and J calls and clone size are those listed in that table; D and trimming were worked out from the DNA. This table has under 250,000 clones, about 87% appearing once. The chain couples TRBV5-1 to TRBJ2-3; 11 bases align to TRBD1. This TCR was recovered from a woman between 65 and 79 years old with active or convalescent COVID-19. The sample was peripheral blood. CDR3 loop: CASSPGTGGNTQYF. In DNA, the CDR3 is TGCGCCAGCAGCCCCGGGACAGGGGGAAATACGCAGTATTTT.